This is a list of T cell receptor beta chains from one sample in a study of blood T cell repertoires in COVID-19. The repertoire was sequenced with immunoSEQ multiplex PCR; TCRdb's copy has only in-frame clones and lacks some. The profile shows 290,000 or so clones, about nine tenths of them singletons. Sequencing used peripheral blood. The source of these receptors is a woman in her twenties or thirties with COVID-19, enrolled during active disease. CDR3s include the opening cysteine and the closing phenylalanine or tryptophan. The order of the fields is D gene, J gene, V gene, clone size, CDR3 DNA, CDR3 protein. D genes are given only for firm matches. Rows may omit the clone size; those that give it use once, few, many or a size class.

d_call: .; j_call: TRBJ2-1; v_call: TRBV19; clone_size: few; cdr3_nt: TGTGCCAGTACCCAATCCAATTCGGGTCCGGGCTCCTACAATGAGCAGTTCTTC; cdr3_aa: CASTQSNSGPGSYNEQFF
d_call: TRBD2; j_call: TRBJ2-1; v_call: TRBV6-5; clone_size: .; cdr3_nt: TGTGCCAGCAGCCCCGGGACTAGCTCCTACAATGAGCAGTTCTTC; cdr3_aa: CASSPGTSSYNEQFF
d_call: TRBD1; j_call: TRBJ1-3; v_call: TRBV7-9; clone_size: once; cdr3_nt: TGTGCCAGCAGCCAGGGACAGTACTCTGGAAACACCATATATTTT; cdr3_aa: CASSQGQYSGNTIYF
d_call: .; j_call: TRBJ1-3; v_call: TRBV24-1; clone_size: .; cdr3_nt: TGTGCCACCAGTGACACAGACTCTGGAAACACCATATATTTT; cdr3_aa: CATSDTDSGNTIYF
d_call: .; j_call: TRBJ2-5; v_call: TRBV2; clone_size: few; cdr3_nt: TGTGCCAGCAGTGAACTCCAGGGACAATGGGACCAGTACTTC; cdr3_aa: CASSELQGQWDQYF
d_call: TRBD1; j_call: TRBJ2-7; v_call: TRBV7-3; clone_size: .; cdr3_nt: TGTGCCAGCAGCTCGCAGACAGGGTCCGAGCAGTACTTC; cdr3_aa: CASSSQTGSEQYF
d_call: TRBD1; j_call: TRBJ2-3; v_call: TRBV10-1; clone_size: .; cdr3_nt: TGCGCCAGCAGTCTCCGACAGGGCCATAGCACAGATACGCAGTATTTT; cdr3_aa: CASSLRQGHSTDTQYF
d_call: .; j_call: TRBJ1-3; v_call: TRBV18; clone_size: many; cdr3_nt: TGTGCCAGCTCCCCCCCAGGAAACACCATATATTTT; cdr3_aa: CASSPPGNTIYF
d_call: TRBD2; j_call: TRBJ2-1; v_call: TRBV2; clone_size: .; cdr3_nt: TGTGCCAGCAGTCTGACTAGCGGGAGTCTGAATGAGCAGTTCTTC; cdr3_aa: CASSLTSGSLNEQFF
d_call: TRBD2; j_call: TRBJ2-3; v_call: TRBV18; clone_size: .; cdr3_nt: TGTGCCAGCTCATCCGAGCGGGAGGGCCCAGATACGCAGTATTTT; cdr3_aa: CASSSEREGPDTQYF
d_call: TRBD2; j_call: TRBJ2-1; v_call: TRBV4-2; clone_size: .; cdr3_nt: TGTGCCAGCAGAGGATGGGGGGGGAGCTCCTACAATGAGCAGTTCTTC; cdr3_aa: CASRGWGGSSYNEQFF
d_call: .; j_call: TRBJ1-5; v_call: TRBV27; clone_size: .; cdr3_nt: TGTGCCAGCAGACAGGGTTTCGACAATCAGCCCCAGCATTTT; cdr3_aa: CASRQGFDNQPQHF
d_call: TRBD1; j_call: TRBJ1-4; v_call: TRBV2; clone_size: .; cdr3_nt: TGTGCCAGCAGTAGGGACAGGGATGAAAAACTGTTTTTT; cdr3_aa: CASSRDRDEKLFF
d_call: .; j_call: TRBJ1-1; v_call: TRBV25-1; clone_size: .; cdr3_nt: TGTGCCAGCAGTGAAGGGCAGCAGAACACTGAAGCTTTCTTT; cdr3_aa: CASSEGQQNTEAFF
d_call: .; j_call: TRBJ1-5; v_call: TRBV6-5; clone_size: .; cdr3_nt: TGTGCCAGCAGTTATGAGGGAAGCCAGCCCCAGCATTTT; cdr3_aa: CASSYEGSQPQHF